The 4 T cell receptor beta chains below all came from one sample that was sequenced in a study of T cell responses to AZD1222 COVID-19 vaccine. The repertoire was sequenced with immunoSEQ multiplex PCR; TCRdb's copy has only in-frame clones and lacks some. The sample yields some 150,000 clones, approximately 90% seen once. Sample: peripheral blood, taken on day 0 of AZD1222 vaccination. The receptors derive from an adult in good health.

The V and J genes are TRBV6-5 and TRBJ1-1; D not resolved. Germline V CDR1 and CDR2: MNHEY, SVGAGI. The ends were cut back, 7 bases at V and 6 bases at J, with 12 bases in the middle. The CDR3 spans 12 residues. The CDR3 sequence: CASKRGDSEAFF. The CDR3 DNA reads TGTGCCAGCAAACGGGGTGACTCTGAAGCTTTCTTT.

This clone appeared a single time. The chain employs TRBV19 and TRBJ1-2, with D tentatively TRBD1 (6 bases). The ends were cut back, 1 base at V and 2 bases at J, with 14 bases in the middle. CDR1 is LNHDA, CDR2 SQIVND, per germline (reference sequence). This CDR3 spans 16 amino acids. The CDR3: CASSIAPWDNNYGYTF. CDR3 nucleotide sequence: TGTGCCAGTAGTATAGCGCCGTGGGACAACAACTATGGCTACACCTTC.

In DNA, the CDR3 is TGTGCCACCAGCAGGGGACAGGGGCATGAAAAACTGTTTTTT. Its translation is CATSRGQGHEKLFF. This chain links TRBV15 with TRBJ1-4, with 10 bases fitting TRBD1. The CDR3 extends over 14 amino acids. Germline V gives CDR1 LNHNV, CDR2 YYDKDF (reference sequence). The J segment lost 6 bases and the V segment lost 3 bases, leaving 1 base of the junction unmatched.

The chain is built from TRBV3-1 (or the pseudogene TRBV3-2) and TRBJ1-1; D possibly corresponds to TRBD1 (6 bases). V lost 4 bases and J lost 7, with 16 bases in between. The CDR3 spans 14 residues. Germline V gene lookup returns CDR1 LGHDT and CDR2 YNNKEL (reference sequence). The CDR3 reads CASSRLSGQSEAFF. As DNA, the CDR3 is TGTGCCAGCAGCCGATTATCCGGACAGAGTGAAGCTTTCTTT.